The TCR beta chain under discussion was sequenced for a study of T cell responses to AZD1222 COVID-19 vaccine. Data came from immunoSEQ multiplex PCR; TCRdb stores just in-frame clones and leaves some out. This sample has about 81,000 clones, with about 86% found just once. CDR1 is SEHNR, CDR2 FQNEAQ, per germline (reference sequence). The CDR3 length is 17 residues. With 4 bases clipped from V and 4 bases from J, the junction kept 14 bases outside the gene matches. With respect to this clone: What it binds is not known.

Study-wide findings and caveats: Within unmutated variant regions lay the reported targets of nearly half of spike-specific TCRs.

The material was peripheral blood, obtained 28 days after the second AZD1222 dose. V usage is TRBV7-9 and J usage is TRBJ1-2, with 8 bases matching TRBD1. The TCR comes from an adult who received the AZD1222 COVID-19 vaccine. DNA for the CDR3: TGTGCCAGCAGCTCCCTATCCGGGACAGGCCATAGCTATGGCTACACCTTC. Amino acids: CASSSLSGTGHSYGYTF.